The present T cell receptor (beta chain) was sequenced within a study of T cell responses to AZD1222 COVID-19 vaccine (dated by TCRdb to the early 2020s). Regarding the study in general: Because spike-specific TCR depth and breadth did not differ between the two schedules, AZD1222 recipients who got a second dose at roughly 4 weeks were pooled with those who got a second dose at roughly 12 weeks. A total of 233 trial participants underwent TCR sequencing, of whom approximately 210 received two doses of AZD1222 and around 26 received two doses of the MenACWY control vaccine. Enrollment into the trials was organized by age into subgroups of 18-55, 56-69 and 70-plus years, and those subgroups contained approximately 160, 26 and 62 TCR-sequenced participants, respectively. Paper-wide results and their limitations: After two AZD1222 doses, spike-specific TCR breadth and depth were significantly higher than at day 0 and than in MenACWY recipients. The 56-69-year group was small, and its depth increase did not reach significance, likely because of low power. CD4 TCRs associated with the vaccine covered the entire spike protein, and the dominant responses were in regions 160-218 and 743-854. Conclusions about previously exposed vaccinees are limited because only 6 or 7 AZD1222 recipients were SARS-CoV-2 seropositive at baseline. Epitopes outside the regions mutated in the B.1.351 and B.1.1.7 variants were reportedly recognized by nearly half of the unique spike-specific TCRs. Because no day 14 peak-response samples were available, repertoires were characterized only after the peak T cell response. Most participants were white British and females outnumbered males, and the authors suggested that clonal diversity may have been underestimated.

Points on this clone: Its specific antigen is unknown. No base quality values were provided; no much bigger clone lies one nucleotide off.

Sequences SGHAT (CDR1) and FQNNGV (CDR2) are obtained from the germline V gene. V and J are truncated by 5 bases and 3 bases respectively, leaving an intervening sequence of 20 bases. The CDR3 starts with the cysteine, ends with the phenylalanine, and has 16 residues. Just CDR3 DNA is preserved here, 48 bases in frame from base 1. The time point label here, explained by the study, means: baseline before first vaccination. Vaccinee samples came from UK trials COV001 and COV002, including a single-blind randomized controlled phase 2/3 trial of AZD1222 (ChAdOx1 nCoV-19) in healthy adults. Trial participant PBMC samples were collected at day 0 and day 28 after the second dose for TCRbeta chain sequencing. The CDR3 regions of human TCRbeta chains were subjected to immunosequencing. Concerning the study's data processing: Repertoire TCRs were checked for matches against a reference library of SARS-CoV-2-specific TCRs that had been generated using the MIRA antigen-specificity platform. Breadth was defined as the fraction of unique TCRs that were SARS-CoV-2-associated, and depth was defined as the fraction of total T cells that were SARS-CoV-2-associated. Using the MIRA data, each spike-specific TCR was assigned both to the spike region to which the TCR was reactive and to a CD4 or CD8 class. Log10-transformed breadth and depth values were compared by one-way ANOVA with Sidak's multiple comparisons tests. TCRdb obtained this table from immuneACCESS and retained in-frame rearrangements with V and J assigned. These tables miss some clones; where compared with another copy, unresolved V genes account for less than half of the shortfall, and the remainder is unexplained. The DNA gave D and trimming, while V, J and clone size come from that table. Recorded for this sample are about 120,000 clones; just under 95% of them occurred a single time. The leading ten clones occupy more than 2.5% of the sample.

The clonotype comes from an adult in good health. The chain is assembled from TRBV11-2 and TRBJ2-7, and perhaps TRBD1 as D gene, on 7 matching bases. The starting material was peripheral blood, obtained on day 0 of AZD1222 vaccination. The bases are TGTGCCAGCAGCCTACTAGGGGGCGCGGAGGGCTACGAGCAGTACTTC. This gives the protein CASSLLGGAEGYEQYF.